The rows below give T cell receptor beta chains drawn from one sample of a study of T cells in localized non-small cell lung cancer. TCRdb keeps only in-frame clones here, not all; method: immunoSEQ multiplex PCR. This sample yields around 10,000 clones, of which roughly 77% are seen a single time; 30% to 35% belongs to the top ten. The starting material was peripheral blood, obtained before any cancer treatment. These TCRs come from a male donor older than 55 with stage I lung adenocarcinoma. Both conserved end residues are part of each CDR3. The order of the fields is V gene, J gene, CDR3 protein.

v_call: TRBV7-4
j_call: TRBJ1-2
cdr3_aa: CASSLGFLPIYGYTF

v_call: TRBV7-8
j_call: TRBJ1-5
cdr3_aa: CASSPEGTGFRNQPQHF

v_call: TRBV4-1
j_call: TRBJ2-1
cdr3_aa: CASSQDGTSSYNEQFF

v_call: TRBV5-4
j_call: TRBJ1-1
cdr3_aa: CASSLDRGNMYVTEAFF

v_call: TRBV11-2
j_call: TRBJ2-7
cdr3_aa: CASSSLGTPYYEQYF

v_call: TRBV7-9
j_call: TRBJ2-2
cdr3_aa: CASSSDRNTGELFF

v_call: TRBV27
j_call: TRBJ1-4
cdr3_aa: CASSLWTGEGYGKLFF

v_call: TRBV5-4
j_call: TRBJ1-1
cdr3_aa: CASRPDTNTEAFF

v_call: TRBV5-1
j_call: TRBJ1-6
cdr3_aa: CASKETGNNSPLHF

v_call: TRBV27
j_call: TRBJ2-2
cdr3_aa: CASSLQGTGELFF

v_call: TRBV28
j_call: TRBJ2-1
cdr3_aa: CATVLAYNEQFF

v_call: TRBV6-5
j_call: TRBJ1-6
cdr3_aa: CASSSTQGNNSPLHF

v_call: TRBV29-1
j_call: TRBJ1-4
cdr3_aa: CSVVPGGGEKLFF

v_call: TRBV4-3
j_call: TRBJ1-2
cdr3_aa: CASSQDSGWGYTF

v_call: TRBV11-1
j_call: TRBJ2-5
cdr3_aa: CASSPLGPLGQETQYF

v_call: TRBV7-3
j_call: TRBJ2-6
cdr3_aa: CASSLFPGGATGANVLTF

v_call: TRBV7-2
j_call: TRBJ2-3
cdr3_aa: CASSRGSGGRGGTDTQYF

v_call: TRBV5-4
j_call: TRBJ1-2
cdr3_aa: CASSQDLPGAGDGYTF

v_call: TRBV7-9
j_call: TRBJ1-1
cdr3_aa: CASSFGTEAFF

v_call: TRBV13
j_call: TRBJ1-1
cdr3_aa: CASSFTTGGTEAFF

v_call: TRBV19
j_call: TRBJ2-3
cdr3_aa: CASSIGDTQYF

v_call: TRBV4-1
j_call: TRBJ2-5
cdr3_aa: CASARGTGATQYF

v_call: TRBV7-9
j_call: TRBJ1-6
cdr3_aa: CASSLAGGNSPLHF

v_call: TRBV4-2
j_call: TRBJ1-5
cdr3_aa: CASSQGTTDQPQHF

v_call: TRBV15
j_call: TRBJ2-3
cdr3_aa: CATSEGGASTDTQYF

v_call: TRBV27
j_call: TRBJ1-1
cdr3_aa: CASSRGREGTEAFF

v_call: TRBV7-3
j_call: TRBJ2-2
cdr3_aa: CASSVHRTGSTGELFF

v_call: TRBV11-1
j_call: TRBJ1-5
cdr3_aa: CASSRTGGSNQPQHF

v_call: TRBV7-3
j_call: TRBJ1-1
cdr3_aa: CASSFSVQRNTEAFF

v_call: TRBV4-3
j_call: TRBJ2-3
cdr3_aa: CASSRIEGGWGTDTQYF

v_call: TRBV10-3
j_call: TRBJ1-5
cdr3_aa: CAIGTDSNQPQHF

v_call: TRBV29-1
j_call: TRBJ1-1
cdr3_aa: CSVVSGSYIKAGTEAFF

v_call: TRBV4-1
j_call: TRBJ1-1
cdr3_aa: CASRQDSQREAFF

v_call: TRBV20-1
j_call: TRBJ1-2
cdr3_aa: CSEGQLYGYTF

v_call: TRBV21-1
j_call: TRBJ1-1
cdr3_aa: CAVHRLVNTEAFF

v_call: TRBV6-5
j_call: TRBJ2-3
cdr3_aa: CASSPPSADTQYF

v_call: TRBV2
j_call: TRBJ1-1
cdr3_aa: CASSKGLMNTEAFF

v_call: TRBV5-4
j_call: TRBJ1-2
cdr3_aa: CASSSYRGLGYTF

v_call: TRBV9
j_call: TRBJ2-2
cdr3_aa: CASSAPGQGSAGELFF

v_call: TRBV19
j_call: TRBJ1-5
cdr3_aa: CASSFRGRDSNQPQHF

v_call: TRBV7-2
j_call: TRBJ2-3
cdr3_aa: CASSLVGTGYGDTQYF

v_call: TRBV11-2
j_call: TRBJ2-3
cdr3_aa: CASSQGGPTDTQYF

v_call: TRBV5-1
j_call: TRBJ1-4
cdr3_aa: CASSLGFVQGNEKLFF

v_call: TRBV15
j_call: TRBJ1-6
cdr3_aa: CATSRVRESPLHF

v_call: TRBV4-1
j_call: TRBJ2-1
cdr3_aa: CASSQVGGNMFYEQFF

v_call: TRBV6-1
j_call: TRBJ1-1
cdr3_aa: CASRWDRTGTEAFF